The T cell receptor (beta chain) described here comes from a study of CD8+ T cells in alopecia areata. Whole-study findings and limits: Higher clonality than in normal scalp was seen in lesional scalp, especially alopecia totalis/universalis. Mice showed clearer TCR sharing than patients did, a gap that was possibly HLA-related. Sequencing of scalp samples also includes resident alphabeta T cells from normal skin.

This clone appeared a single time. Its target is not known. Trimming cost V 8 bases and J 6 bases, with 14 bases left between them. There are 12 residues in the CDR3. Germline CDR1 reads MNHEY; CDR2 reads SMNVEV (reference sequence). cDNA prepared by RNA extraction and subsequent reverse transcription served as the template for sequencing. Libraries were prepared by immunoSEQ multiplex PCR; TCRdb keeps only in-frame clonotypes and omits some of them. The table has about 100,000 clones, approximately 60% seen once. The specimen was CD8+ T cells sorted from blood. The chain couples TRBV27 to TRBJ2-7, with D possibly matching TRBD2 (5 bases). The receptor's source is a human donor in good health. CDR3 nucleotides: TGTGCCAGCGCAAGTGCCGCGGGCGAGCAGTACTTC. It specifies CASASAAGEQYF.